The clone carrying this TCR beta chain was detected once. Germline-derived CDR1 and CDR2 are SGHRS and YFSETQ. Trimming pared 1 base from V and 2 bases from J, leaving 6 bases between. This CDR3 is 13 amino acids long. The data were obtained in a study of blood T cell repertoires in COVID-19. The overall study: COVID-19 samples from acute and convalescent phases originated in the United States, Italy and Spain. The analysed material was cDNA or gDNA that came from T cells, B-cell-depleted T cells, or PBMCs.

Authors' analysis steps: Reference gene primer amplification gave estimated nucleated cell counts. The assay was immunoSEQ multiplex PCR, and TCRdb's table has in-frame clones only and misses some. V, J and clone size were drawn from that table, and D and trimming were deduced from the DNA. The data contain about 90,000 clones, approximately 88% of them singletons. The chain links TRBV5-1 to TRBJ1-1; perhaps TRBD1 as D (5 bases). The clonotype was recovered from a man in his sixties with acute or convalescent COVID-19. The sample comprised peripheral blood. The CDR3 sequence is CASSLRGNTEAFF. In DNA form, the CDR3 reads TGCGCCAGCAGCTTGAGGGGAAACACTGAAGCTTTCTTT.